This T cell receptor (beta chain) appears in the sequencing data of a study of blood T cell repertoires in COVID-19 (dated by TCRdb to the early 2020s). About the investigation overall: Samples from collaborators originated in the United States, Italy and Spain and spanned both the acute and convalescent phases of COVID-19. A freely available public database, intended as a resource for researchers studying the immune response to SARS-CoV-2, is where the repertoires were released. HLA class I and class II types, where available, came from metadata supplied by the sample provider rather than from assay-based typing. The material from the prospective study consisted of cDNA or gDNA derived from T cells, B-cell-depleted T cells, or PBMCs. Samples were obtained from the ongoing ImmuneRACE study (first 160 participants) and from 1,254 subjects provided by 6 global collaborators. A de-identified subject ID, COVID-19 status, age in years and sex were almost always included in the sample metadata. The dataset comprised deeply sampled blood TCRbeta repertoires from subjects exposed to, actively infected with, or recovered from COVID-19. Beyond this particular receptor, the publication reports: The quantity of clinical and demographic metadata differed by source and by participant and was supplied without curation.

Points on this clone: Its cognate antigen has yet to be identified. No much larger clone is present one base from it, and per-base qualities are unavailable.

V is shortened by 2 bases, J by 6 bases, and the region joining them spans 11 bases. The CDR3 goes from the cysteine to the phenylalanine over 13 residues. CDR3 DNA is the only sequence kept; it has 39 bases, read in frame from the first base. CDR1 SGHNT and CDR2 YENEEA are derived from the germline V gene. Whole blood was collected in K2EDTA tubes by collaborating institutions according to the institutions' own protocols. For TCRbeta analysis, collaborator samples were shipped as frozen whole blood, as isolated PBMCs, or as DNA extracted from either sample type. TCRbeta CDR3 regions were amplified from genomic DNA by means of the immunoSEQ Assay, a bias-controlled multiplex PCR. As for how the authors treated the data: The number of nucleated cells in each sample was estimated by amplification of reference gene primers within the assay. Sequence reads were collapsed and filtered to measure the absolute abundance of every unique TCRbeta CDR3 rearrangement. Productive Simpson clonality was computed per sample as the square root of Simpson's diversity index over productive rearrangements. TCRdb took over this immuneACCESS table, retaining in-frame rearrangements with V and J assigned. Such tables are incomplete; in checked studies, under half of the missing clones stem from an unresolved V gene, and the remainder is unexplained. V and J calls and clone size are those listed in that table; D and trimming were worked out from the DNA. In all, the sample holds about 320,000 clones, and about four fifths of those were seen once. The ten largest clones capture roughly 1.1% of the sample.

The chain uses TRBV11-3 and TRBJ2-7; TRBD1 could be the D gene, as 6 bases match. Material: peripheral blood. The sequence was obtained from a woman between 45 and 65 years old with acute or convalescent COVID-19. The CDR3 reads as follows: CASSLTGWSEQYF. The nucleotide sequence reads TGTGCCAGCAGCTTAACAGGGTGGTCCGAGCAGTACTTC.